This T cell receptor (beta chain) is from a study of T cells in Graves' hyperthyroidism and ophthalmopathy. These patients, aged 18 to 65, had recently diagnosed hyperthyroidism lasting under 2 months. The source of the PBMCs was 8 to 10 ml of fresh peripheral blood. The TCR beta CDR3 regions underwent amplification using RNA transcripts as the source. The HTBI primer set was used in a first-round RT-PCR of the TCR CDR3. TCRdb re-called the multiplex PCR reads with MiXCR, one entry per CDR3 protein. In the table there are fewer than 300,000 distinct CDR3 sequences, roughly 15% of which are singletons. The V gene lost 4 bases and the J gene lost 5 bases, with 18 bases spanning the gap. The CDR3 covers 16 residues.

Sequencing was carried out using blood. This clonotype was sampled from a woman between 50 and 59 years old with Graves' hyperthyroidism that later progressed to Graves' ophthalmopathy. The chain employs TRBV12-3 or TRBV12-4 and TRBJ2-1; a weak D match, TRBD1 (6 bases). CDR3 in DNA: TGTGCCAGCAGTTCCATTGGGCTGGGGGCCGACAATGAGCAGTTCTTC. It translates to CASSSIGLGADNEQFF.